These 3 T cell receptor beta chains originate from one sample sequenced in a study of T cells in localized non-small cell lung cancer. TCRdb's table, derived via immunoSEQ multiplex PCR, lists solely in-frame clones and lacks some. Altogether approximately 29,000 clones are present, 80% to 85% being singletons, with the ten largest covering around 5.3%. The specimen comprised peripheral blood mononuclear cells, sampled before any cancer treatment. These receptors were collected from a man aged 35-69 years with stage III lung adenocarcinoma.

DNA for the CDR3: TGTGCCAGCAGCGATCCATCAAGGGGGCTGGGCTACACCTTC. It translates to CASSDPSRGLGYTF. The chain recombines TRBV28 with TRBJ1-2; 7 positions match TRBD1. From germline, CDR1 is MDHEN and CDR2 SYDVKM. With V trimmed by 6 bases and J by 8 bases, 12 bases remained unmatched. The CDR3 is made up of 14 amino acids.

The chain is built from TRBV7-9 and TRBJ1-2; D ambiguous. Trimming pared 1 base from V and 4 bases from J, leaving 13 bases between. The V gene's germline CDR1 is SEHNR and CDR2 FQNEAQ (reference sequence). The CDR3 consists of 15 residues. The CDR3 DNA sequence: TGTGCCAGCAGCTTAGTTTCGGCAGCCCTCTATGGCTACACCTTC. This sequence encodes CASSLVSAALYGYTF. Filled out from reference TRBV7-9 and TRBJ1-2, the complete variable domain reads DTGVSQNPRHKITKRGQNVTFRCDPISEHNRLYWYRQTLGQGPEFLTYFQNEAQLEKSRLLSDRFSAERPKGSFSTLEIQRTEQGDSAMYLCASSLVSAALYGYTFGSGTRLTVV.

The count of this clone is one. V and J are TRBV29-1 and TRBJ2-6; D not certain. Trimming took 5 bases from V and 0 from J, leaving 8 bases between them. CDR3 length: 14 residues. The germline CDR1 and CDR2 sequences are SQVTM and ANQGSEA. The CDR3 spells CSVTTDSGANVLTF. The CDR3 DNA reads TGCAGCGTTACTACGGACTCTGGGGCCAACGTCCTGACTTTC. Full variable domain (rest looked up from reference TRBV29-1 and TRBJ2-6): SAVISQKPSRDICQRGTSLTIQCQVDSQVTMMFWYRQQPGQSLTLIATANQGSEATYESGFVIDKFPISRPNLTFSTLTVSNMSPEDSSIYLCSVTTDSGANVLTFGAGSRLTVL.